This passage covers 21 T cell receptor beta chains from one sample sequenced in a study of T cells in Graves' hyperthyroidism and ophthalmopathy. Template material for amplifying TCR beta CDR3 regions consisted of RNA transcripts. Researchers ran a first-round RT-PCR on the TCR CDR3 using the HTBI primer set. TCRdb recomputed calls from the multiplex PCR reads with MiXCR, one row per CDR3 protein. The repertoire holds about 400,000 distinct CDR3 sequences, roughly 14% seen once, with about 19% in the top ten. The source material was blood. These receptors all come from a woman in her 30s with Graves' ophthalmopathy.

In this sample, this clonotype turned up many times. This chain joins TRBV13 and TRBJ1-4, with a tentative D call TRBD1 (5 bases). V lost 3 bases to trimming and J lost 8 bases, with 13 bases between them. From germline, CDR1 is PRHDT and CDR2 FYEKMQ (reference sequence). The CDR3 loop spans 14 amino acids. The CDR3 reads CASSFQGIREKLFF. CDR3 DNA: TGTGCCAGCAGCTTTCAGGGAATTAGGGAAAAACTGTTTTTT.

This clonotype was recorded at least ten times. CDR3 protein: CASSATTSGGTEQYF. CDR3 DNA: TGTGCCAGCAGTGCCACCACTAGCGGGGGGACCGAGCAGTACTTC. The chain is built from TRBV6-1 and TRBJ2-7; 12 positions match TRBD2. The CDR3 length is 15 residues. Germline-derived CDR1 and CDR2 are MNHNS and SASEGT. The trim removed 4 bases at V and 6 bases at J, leaving 7 bases unmatched.

This clonotype was recorded a few times. V and J are TRBV15 and TRBJ2-1, with TRBD2 matching over 9 bases. CDR1 and CDR2 from the germline V gene are LNHNV and YYDKDF (reference sequence). Trimming cost V 1 base and J 8 bases; bases outside gene matches: 6. CDR3 size: 15 residues. The CDR3 reads CATSRVAGGPHEQFF. For the CDR3, the DNA is TGTGCCACCAGCAGAGTCGCGGGGGGGCCGCATGAGCAGTTCTTC.

In this sample, this clonotype turned up many times. The gene calls are TRBV13 and TRBJ1-2; D is unclear. This CDR3 region has 14 residues. The germline V and J ends were trimmed by 5 bases and 3 bases, with 13 bases remaining between them. Germline lookup yields CDR1 PRHDT and CDR2 FYEKMQ (reference sequence). CDR3 sequence (DNA): TGTGCCAGCAGCGTGAGAGTACGGCACTATGGCTACACCTTC. Its protein is CASSVRVRHYGYTF.

CDR3 in DNA: TGTGCCAGCAGTGACAGGACAGGGTTGGGCAATCAGCCCCAGCATTTT. Amino acid sequence: CASSDRTGLGNQPQHF. The chain couples TRBV27 to TRBJ1-5; the match to TRBD1 covers 8 bases. CDR3 length: 16 amino acids. Trimming removed 5 bases from V and 2 bases from J; junction bases left unmatched: 8. CDR1 and CDR2 (germline): MNHEY, SMNVEV (reference sequence).

The chain links TRBV7-9 to TRBJ1-5, with D maybe TRBD1 (5 bases). The CDR3 length is 13 residues. V lost 9 bases to trimming and J lost 6 bases, with 15 bases between them. Germline CDR1 and CDR2: SEHNR and FQNEAQ (reference sequence). The CDR3 DNA reads as TGTGCCAGTAGTGTCGGGAGGGGTCAGCCCCAGCATTTT. This sequence encodes CASSVGRGQPQHF.

This clonotype was counted at least ten times. V and J are TRBV12-3 or TRBV12-4 and TRBJ1-3; D gene unclear. Trimming took 3 bases from V and 0 from J, leaving 12 bases between them. The CDR3 runs 16 residues. The CDR3 DNA is TGTGCCAGCAGTTTCTACCAGAGCAACTCTGGAAACACCATATATTTT. Translation gives CASSFYQSNSGNTIYF.

J is TRBJ1-1 and V is TRBV29-1; D may be TRBD1 (6 bases). CDR1 is SQVTM and CDR2 is ANQGSEA in the germline V gene. V dropped 4 bases and J dropped 12 bases, with 18 bases sitting between them. This CDR3 has 12 residues. The CDR3: CSVGYAGAGSFF. The DNA of the CDR3 is TGCAGCGTTGGCTACGCAGGGGCGGGTTCTTTCTTT.

This clonotype has just a few counts. The chain employs TRBV4-1 and TRBJ1-2; D remains ambiguous. The CDR3 runs to 15 residues. Germline CDR1 reads MGHRA; CDR2 reads YSYEKL. V was cut by 0 bases and J by 0 bases, with 8 bases left in between. The CDR3 spells CASSQELGANYGYTF. The DNA of the CDR3 is TGCGCCAGCAGCCAAGAGCTTGGGGCTAACTATGGCTACACCTTC.

There are many counts of this clonotype. This chain uses TRBV6-1 with TRBJ2-6; no firm D call. Germline V gene sequence: CDR1 MNHNS, CDR2 SASEGT. This CDR3 has 17 amino acids. V lost 3 bases to trimming and J lost 0 bases, with 12 bases between them. CDR3 protein: CASSEIKLLSGANVLTF. The CDR3 DNA reads as TGTGCCAGCAGTGAGATAAAACTGCTCTCTGGGGCCAACGTCCTGACTTTC.

This clonotype came up many times. The genes are TRBV27 and TRBJ2-1; 11 bases are a match to TRBD2. Germline CDR1 is MNHEY and CDR2 is SMNVEV (reference sequence). This CDR3 spans 14 amino acids. J was trimmed by 6 bases and V by 8 bases; bases with no gene match: 6. CDR3 residues: CASGGTSGFNEQFF. As DNA, the CDR3 is TGTGCCAGCGGCGGGACTAGCGGTTTCAATGAGCAGTTCTTC.

This clonotype occurred many times. DNA of the CDR3: TGTGCCAGCAGCTTAGCTTCGGACAGCGACGCAGATACGCAGTATTTT. It specifies CASSLASDSDADTQYF. The rearrangement uses TRBV7-9 and TRBJ2-3, with D possibly matching TRBD1 (6 bases). The length of the CDR3 is 16 residues. V shed 0 bases and J shed 4 bases, with 14 bases lying between them. Germline CDR1 and CDR2: SEHNR and FQNEAQ (reference sequence).

This chain connects TRBV4-1 to TRBJ1-2; D ambiguous. CDR3 length: 15 amino acids. The V gene lost 5 bases and the J gene lost 0 bases, with 13 bases spanning the gap. Germline loops: CDR1 MGHRA, CDR2 YSYEKL. CDR3 residues: CASSSRFTSNYGYTF. In DNA, the CDR3 is TGCGCCAGCAGCTCACGCTTTACATCTAACTATGGCTACACCTTC.

Ten or more counts support this clonotype. V is TRBV20-1 and J is TRBJ2-5; TRBD2 is a possible D gene (6 bases). The CDR3 sequence is 16 residues long. Germline CDR1 DFQATT, CDR2 SNEGSKA (reference sequence). Trimming removed 2 bases from V and 5 bases from J, with 21 bases in between. In DNA, the CDR3 is TGCAGTGCTAGAATTTTTCGTAGGGGCCGGGGGGAGACCCAGTACTTC. It translates to CSARIFRRGRGETQYF.

This clonotype was counted many times. The chain joins TRBV30 to TRBJ2-1, with no clear D. The CDR3 runs 15 residues. Germline CDR1 is GTSNPN and CDR2 is SVGIG (reference sequence). V lost 0 bases and J 0 bases, leaving 9 bases between the germline ends. The CDR3 loop is CAWSVPGSSYNEQFF. Written as DNA, the CDR3 is TGTGCCTGGAGTGTACCGGGCAGCTCCTACAATGAGCAGTTCTTC.

The chain employs TRBV7-9 and TRBJ2-3, with TRBD2 as a possible D gene (7 bases). The CDR3 contains 17 residues. Trimming pared 3 bases from V and 1 base from J, leaving 17 bases between. The germline V gene has CDR1 SEHNR and CDR2 FQNEAQ (reference sequence). Here the CDR3 reads CASSLRGGASGTDTQYF. DNA of the CDR3: TGTGCCAGCAGCTTGAGGGGGGGGGCATCAGGCACAGATACGCAGTATTTT.

This clonotype was detected many times. The chain joins TRBV6-1 to TRBJ2-7; D not certain. Germline V gene sequence: CDR1 MNHNS, CDR2 SASEGT. V gave up 3 bases and J gave up 7 bases, with 10 bases separating them. CDR3 length: 12 residues. CDR3 DNA: TGTGCCAGCAGTGATATGGGATTGGAGCAGTACTTC. Translating gives CASSDMGLEQYF.

In its sample, this clonotype was seen many times. The genes are TRBV29-1 and TRBJ1-1, with TRBD1 matching over 8 bases. Germline CDR1 is SQVTM and CDR2 is ANQGSEA. The CDR3 is 15 amino acids. V was clipped by 1 base and J by 3 bases; unmatched bases: 7. The CDR3 sequence is CSVEGGDRGHTEAFF. DNA for the CDR3: TGCAGCGTTGAAGGTGGTGACAGGGGACACACTGAAGCTTTCTTT.

The chain combines TRBV28 with TRBJ2-7; D unresolved. This CDR3 comprises 12 residues. The germline CDR1 and CDR2 sequences are MDHEN and SYDVKM. V lost 8 bases, J lost 3 bases, and 11 bases lay in between. The CDR3 spells CASSWAGYEQYF. The CDR3 nucleotides are TGTGCCAGCTCCTGGGCTGGCTACGAGCAGTACTTC.

The chain recombines TRBV7-8 with TRBJ2-2; maybe TRBD1 (7 bases). CDR1 is SGHVS, CDR2 FQNEAQ, per germline. Trimming stripped 4 bases from V and 6 bases from J, with 21 bases between. The CDR3 totals 17 residues. For the CDR3, the DNA is TGTGCCAGCAGCTCGCGGGGACAGCTAAGCCAACCCGGGGAGCTGTTTTTT. This encodes CASSSRGQLSQPGELFF.

This clonotype was seen a few times. The rearrangement links TRBV6-5 to TRBJ2-2, with a possible D match to TRBD1 (6 bases). Trimming pared 4 bases from V and 6 bases from J, leaving 12 bases between. The germline V gene encodes CDR1 MNHEY and CDR2 SVGAGI. The CDR3 extends over 14 amino acids. CDR3 protein: CASSLTTGPGELFF. The DNA for the CDR3 is TGTGCCAGCAGTTTAACAACAGGGCCCGGGGAGCTGTTTTTT.